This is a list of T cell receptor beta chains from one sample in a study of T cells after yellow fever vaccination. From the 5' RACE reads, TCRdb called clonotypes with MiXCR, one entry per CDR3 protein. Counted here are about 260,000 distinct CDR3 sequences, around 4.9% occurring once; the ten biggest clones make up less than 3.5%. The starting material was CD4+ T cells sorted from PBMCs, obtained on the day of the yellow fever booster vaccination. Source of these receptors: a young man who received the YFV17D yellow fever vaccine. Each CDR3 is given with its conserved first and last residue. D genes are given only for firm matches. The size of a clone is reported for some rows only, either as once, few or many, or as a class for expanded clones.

CDR3: CSSSFATGLGTEAFF
DNA: TGTTCCAGCAGCTTTGCGACAGGGTTGGGGACTGAAGCTTTCTTT
D: TRBD1
J: TRBJ1-1
V: TRBV7-2
size: .

CDR3: CASSRRSRGEGSNEQFF
DNA: TGTGCCAGCAGCCGTAGGAGTAGGGGGGAAGGTAGCAATGAGCAGTTCTTC
D: .
J: TRBJ2-1
V: TRBV4-2
size: many

CDR3: CASSLGGAKDTGELFF
DNA: TGTGCCAGCAGCTTAGGGGGGGCGAAGGACACCGGGGAGCTGTTTTTT
D: .
J: TRBJ2-2
V: TRBV7-8
size: few

CDR3: CASSLDRGGSYNSPLHF
DNA: TGTGCCAGCAGCTTGGACAGGGGAGGTTCCTATAATTCACCCCTCCACTTT
D: TRBD1
J: TRBJ1-6
V: TRBV5-6
size: .

CDR3: CSARDRRFDEQYF
DNA: TGCAGCGCCCGGGACAGGCGGTTTGACGAGCAGTACTTC
D: TRBD1
J: TRBJ2-7
V: TRBV29-1
size: many

CDR3: CAGSPRGTDTQYF
DNA: TGTGCCGGCTCCCCGAGGGGCACAGATACGCAGTATTTT
D: .
J: TRBJ2-3
V: TRBV4-2
size: .

CDR3: CASSFRDRVGQPQHF
DNA: TGTGCCAGCAGCTTCCGGGACAGGGTGGGCCAGCCCCAGCATTTT
D: TRBD1
J: TRBJ1-5
V: TRBV7-2
size: .

CDR3: CASSYRHSGAPNEKLFF
DNA: TGTGCCAGCAGTTACCGTCATTCGGGGGCCCCTAATGAAAAACTGTTTTTT
D: .
J: TRBJ1-4
V: TRBV6-5
size: few

CDR3: CASSLTGEQPQHF
DNA: TGTGCCAGCAGCTTGACAGGGGAACAGCCCCAGCATTTT
D: TRBD1
J: TRBJ1-5
V: TRBV7-2
size: many

CDR3: CSARTYSTQYF
DNA: TGCAGTGCTAGAACCTATAGTACGCAGTATTTT
D: .
J: TRBJ2-3
V: TRBV20-1
size: many

CDR3: CASSPGQGLKLFF
DNA: TGTGCCAGCAGCCCGGGACAGGGCCTAAAACTGTTTTTT
D: TRBD1
J: TRBJ1-4
V: TRBV7-2
size: few

CDR3: CASSPPGGNSPLHF
DNA: TGTGCCAGCTCACCTCCGGGGGGTAATTCACCCCTCCACTTT
D: .
J: TRBJ1-6
V: TRBV18
size: once

CDR3: CASSRQTGSNTGELFF
DNA: TGTGCCAGCAGCCGCCAGACAGGGTCGAACACCGGGGAGCTGTTTTTT
D: TRBD1
J: TRBJ2-2
V: TRBV11-3
size: few

CDR3: CSAGQGTDTQYF
DNA: TGCAGCGCGGGACAGGGCACAGATACGCAGTATTTT
D: TRBD1
J: TRBJ2-3
V: TRBV29-1
size: many

CDR3: CSARQGRYQPQHF
DNA: TGCAGTGCACGACAGGGAAGGTATCAGCCCCAGCATTTT
D: TRBD1
J: TRBJ1-5
V: TRBV20-1
size: many

CDR3: CASSQERGFTGELFF
DNA: TGCGCCAGCAGCCAAGAACGGGGGTTCACCGGGGAGCTGTTTTTT
D: .
J: TRBJ2-2
V: TRBV4-3
size: many

CDR3: CASSLGRGAGTDTQYF
DNA: TGTGCCAGCAGTTTAGGGCGCGGGGCAGGCACAGATACGCAGTATTTT
D: .
J: TRBJ2-3
V: TRBV12-3/TRBV12-4
size: few

CDR3: CSAVDREVADTQYF
DNA: TGCAGTGCCGTCGACAGGGAAGTAGCAGATACGCAGTATTTT
D: TRBD1
J: TRBJ2-3
V: TRBV20-1
size: .

CDR3: CASTSTGQGYTF
DNA: TGTGCCAGCACATCGACGGGACAAGGCTACACCTTC
D: .
J: TRBJ1-2
V: TRBV2
size: .

CDR3: CASSQTARRSTQYF
DNA: TGTGCCAGCAGCCAAACGGCCCGGAGATCGACCCAGTACTTC
D: .
J: TRBJ2-5
V: TRBV14
size: many

CDR3: CATRGGDSGANVLTF
DNA: TGTGCCACCCGAGGCGGGGACTCTGGGGCCAACGTCCTGACTTTC
D: .
J: TRBJ2-6
V: TRBV6-2/TRBV6-3
size: .

CDR3: CASSRTPPTNEKLFF
DNA: TGTGCCAGCAGCCGAACTCCGCCAACTAATGAAAAACTGTTTTTT
D: .
J: TRBJ1-4
V: TRBV7-9
size: .

CDR3: CASSLAPTARRGSTDTQYF
DNA: TGTGCCAGCAGCTTAGCGCCCACCGCCAGGAGGGGGAGCACAGATACGCAGTATTTT
D: .
J: TRBJ2-3
V: TRBV7-9
size: many

CDR3: CASSQGRTQNQETQYF
DNA: TGCGCCAGCAGCCAAGGCCGAACTCAGAACCAAGAGACCCAGTACTTC
D: .
J: TRBJ2-5
V: TRBV4-1
size: few

CDR3: CPSSWGTDISGNTIYF
DNA: TGCCCCAGCAGCTGGGGGACGGATATCTCTGGAAACACCATATATTTT
D: .
J: TRBJ1-3
V: TRBV5-1
size: .

CDR3: CASSFFSPYGYTF
DNA: TGTGCCAGCAGTTTTTTTAGTCCCTATGGCTACACCTTC
D: .
J: TRBJ1-2
V: TRBV12-3/TRBV12-4
size: few

CDR3: CASGGTPSYEQYF
DNA: TGTGCCAGCGGAGGGACTCCTTCCTACGAGCAGTACTTC
D: .
J: TRBJ2-7
V: TRBV2
size: many

CDR3: CASSFPSQETQYF
DNA: TGTGCCAGCAGCTTCCCTTCTCAAGAGACCCAGTACTTC
D: .
J: TRBJ2-5
V: TRBV5-6
size: many

CDR3: CSARDGGMGDTQYF
DNA: TGCAGTGCTAGAGATGGGGGGATGGGGGATACGCAGTATTTT
D: .
J: TRBJ2-3
V: TRBV20-1
size: many

CDR3: CSARDQRGSSYNEQFF
DNA: TGCAGTGCTAGAGATCAGCGGGGGAGCTCCTACAATGAGCAGTTCTTC
D: TRBD2
J: TRBJ2-1
V: TRBV20-1
size: .

CDR3: CASRYGRVYNEQFF
DNA: TGTGCCAGCAGGTACGGGAGGGTCTACAATGAGCAGTTCTTC
D: TRBD2
J: TRBJ2-1
V: TRBV5-6
size: .

CDR3: CATSDPDTQYF
DNA: TGTGCCACCAGTGACCCCGATACGCAGTATTTT
D: .
J: TRBJ2-3
V: TRBV24-1
size: many

CDR3: CASRSTSGGWGTQYF
DNA: TGTGCCAGCAGGTCAACTAGCGGGGGCTGGGGGACCCAGTACTTC
D: TRBD2
J: TRBJ2-5
V: TRBV5-6
size: many

CDR3: CASSFRGRFTEAFF
DNA: TGTGCCAGCAGTTTCAGAGGGAGGTTCACTGAAGCTTTCTTT
D: .
J: TRBJ1-1
V: TRBV12-3/TRBV12-4
size: many

CDR3: CASSPMGGRTDTQYF
DNA: TGCGCCAGCAGCCCCATGGGGGGAAGGACAGATACGCAGTATTTT
D: .
J: TRBJ2-3
V: TRBV4-1
size: .

CDR3: CASSQDSAGGYTF
DNA: TGTGCCAGCAGCCAAGATTCAGCTGGGGGCTACACCTTC
D: .
J: TRBJ1-2
V: TRBV14
size: few

CDR3: CASSPEGQTDTQYF
DNA: TGCGCCAGCAGCCCAGAAGGGCAAACCGATACGCAGTATTTT
D: .
J: TRBJ2-3
V: TRBV4-3
size: many

CDR3: CASSKDILDRGGGYTF
DNA: TGCGCCAGCAGCAAGGACATTCTGGATCGGGGTGGAGGCTACACCTTC
D: .
J: TRBJ1-2
V: TRBV5-1
size: .

CDR3: CASSMWTGNTEAFF
DNA: TGCGCCAGCAGCATGTGGACTGGGAACACTGAAGCTTTCTTT
D: .
J: TRBJ1-1
V: TRBV5-1
size: .

CDR3: CASSPQIGRTFQETQYF
DNA: TGCGCCAGCAGCCCCCAAATAGGTCGGACCTTCCAAGAGACCCAGTACTTC
D: .
J: TRBJ2-5
V: TRBV5-1
size: few

CDR3: CASSNLTNSYGYTF
DNA: TGTGCCAGCAGTAACCTTACAAATTCCTATGGCTACACCTTC
D: .
J: TRBJ1-2
V: TRBV28
size: many

CDR3: CASRSGPFPETQYF
DNA: TGTGCCAGCAGATCGGGGCCCTTCCCCGAGACCCAGTACTTC
D: .
J: TRBJ2-5
V: TRBV6-2/TRBV6-3
size: .